The clone carrying this T cell receptor beta chain came up many times. Its antigen is currently unknown. The data originate from a study of T cells after posttransplantation cyclophosphamide. Study observations and caveats: TRB clonality was highly associated with recipient CMV seropositivity and reactivation.

V was clipped by 4 bases and J by 4 bases; unmatched bases: 14. Germline assignment: CDR1 SGHRS and CDR2 YFSETQ. The CDR3 length is 17 residues. Sequencing was performed with immunoSEQ multiplex PCR; in TCRdb, only in-frame clones are kept and a portion is missing. The sample shows tens of thousands of clones, none of them appearing just once. Sequenced material: PBMCs. The receptor was isolated from a man aged 40-50 years in good health, CMV-negative, and a related stem cell transplant donor. This chain uses TRBV5-1 with TRBJ1-3; 7 bases match TRBD1. The CDR3 is CASSHINPGGGGNTIYF. In DNA form, the CDR3 reads TGCGCCAGCAGCCACATCAATCCAGGGGGAGGAGGAAACACCATATATTTT.